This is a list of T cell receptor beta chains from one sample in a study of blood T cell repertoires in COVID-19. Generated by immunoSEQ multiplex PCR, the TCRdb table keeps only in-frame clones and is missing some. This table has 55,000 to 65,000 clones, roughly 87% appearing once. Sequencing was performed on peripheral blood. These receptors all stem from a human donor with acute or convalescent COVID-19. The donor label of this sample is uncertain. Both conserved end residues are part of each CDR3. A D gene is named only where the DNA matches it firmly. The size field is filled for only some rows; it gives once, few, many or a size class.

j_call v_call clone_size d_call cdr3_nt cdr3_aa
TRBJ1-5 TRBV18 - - TGTGCCAGCTCACAGGGGCTAGATCAGCCCCAGCATTTT CASSQGLDQPQHF
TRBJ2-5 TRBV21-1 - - TGTGCCAGCAACCCTATGGTAAGGGGGCGTGAGACCCAGTACTTC CASNPMVRGRETQYF
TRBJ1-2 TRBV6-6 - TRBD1 TGTGCCAGCCTTCAGGGGGATCATGGCTACACCTTC CASLQGDHGYTF
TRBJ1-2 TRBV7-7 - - TGTGCCAGCAGCTTAGCGGAGGGGCCGGGAAACTATGGCTACACCTTC CASSLAEGPGNYGYTF
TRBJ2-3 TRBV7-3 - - TGTGCCAGCAGCCCGGTTAGTAGCACAGATACGCAGTATTTT CASSPVSSTDTQYF
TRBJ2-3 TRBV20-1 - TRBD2 TGCAGTGCTAGTGGGACTAGCGGGACCACCACAGATACGCAGTATTTT CSASGTSGTTTDTQYF
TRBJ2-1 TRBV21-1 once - TGTGCCAGCAGCAAAGGTGAGCGGGGGAACAATGAGCAGTTCTTC CASSKGERGNNEQFF
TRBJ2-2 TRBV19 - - TGTGCCAGTAGTATTCTGGGGGCGTCGAACACCGGGGAGCTGTTTTTT CASSILGASNTGELFF
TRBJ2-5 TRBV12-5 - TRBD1 TGTGCTAGTGGTTTGGGCCAGACAGGGATAGAGACCCAGTACTTC CASGLGQTGIETQYF
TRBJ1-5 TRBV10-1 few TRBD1 TGCGCCAGCAGTGAGTCAGGGGGCGGACAGCCCCAGCATTTT CASSESGGGQPQHF
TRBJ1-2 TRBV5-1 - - TGCGCCAGCAGCTTGCGGCGGGGAACGACGCAAGGCTACACCTTC CASSLRRGTTQGYTF
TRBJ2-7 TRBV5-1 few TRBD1 TGCGCCAGCAGCTTGTATGGACAGGGGTCCTACGAGCAGTACTTC CASSLYGQGSYEQYF
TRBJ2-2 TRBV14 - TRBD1 TGTGCCAGCAGCCGACGGACAGGGGGCCCCGGGGAGCTGTTTTTT CASSRRTGGPGELFF
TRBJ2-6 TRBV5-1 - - TGCGCCAGCAGCTTGGACAGGGTTGGGACTGGGGCCAACGTCCTGACTTTC CASSLDRVGTGANVLTF
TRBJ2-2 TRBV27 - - TGTGCCAGCAGTTTTGTTTCGTCCGGGGAGCTGTTTTTT CASSFVSSGELFF
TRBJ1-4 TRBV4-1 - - TGCGCCAGTAATTGGAGAGGTACAACTAATGAAAAACTGTTTTTT CASNWRGTTNEKLFF
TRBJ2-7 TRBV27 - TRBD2 TGTGCCAGCAGTGGGAGCCGACTAGCGGGAACGTACGAGCAGTACTTC CASSGSRLAGTYEQYF
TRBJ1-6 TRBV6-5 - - TGTGCCAGCGTCCAGGGTAATAATTCACCCCTCCACTTT CASVQGNNSPLHF
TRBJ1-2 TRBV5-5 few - TGTGCCAGCAGCTTAGGCCTGGAGGGCTATGGCTACACCTTC CASSLGLEGYGYTF
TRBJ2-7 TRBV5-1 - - TGCGCCAGCAGCTTGGGTGACTGGCGCGAGCAGTACTTC CASSLGDWREQYF
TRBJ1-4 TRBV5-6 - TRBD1 TGTGCCAGCAGCGGGACAGGAGCAACTAATGAAAAACTGTTTTTT CASSGTGATNEKLFF
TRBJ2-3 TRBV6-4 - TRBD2 TGTGCCAGCAGTGAGCTAGCGGGCACAGATACGCAGTATTTT CASSELAGTDTQYF
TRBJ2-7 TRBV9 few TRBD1 TGTGCCAGCAGCGGACAGGGGGCTTACGAGCAGTACTTC CASSGQGAYEQYF
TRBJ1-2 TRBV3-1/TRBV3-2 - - TGTGCCAGCAGGCCTCAGGGAATGGATGGCTACACCTTC CASRPQGMDGYTF
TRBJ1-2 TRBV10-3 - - TGTGCCATCAGTGAGTCGACAGTTGACTATGGCTACACCTTC CAISESTVDYGYTF
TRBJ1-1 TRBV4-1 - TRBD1 TGCGCCAGCAGCCAGACAGGGGGGCTAGCATATTTGGCTTTCTTT CASSQTGGLAYLAFF
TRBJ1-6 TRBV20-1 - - TGCAGTGCTAGTTTGACAGAAGGCAATTCACCCCTCCACTTT CSASLTEGNSPLHF
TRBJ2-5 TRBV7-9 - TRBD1 TGTGCCAGCAGCTCCGGACAGGGGAGGAAGACCCAGTACTTC CASSSGQGRKTQYF
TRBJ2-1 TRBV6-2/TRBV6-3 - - TGTGCCAGCAGTTACTACGGGGGATACAATGAGCAGTTCTTC CASSYYGGYNEQFF
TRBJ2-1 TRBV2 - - TGTGCCAGCAGGATTTTAGGAGGCGAGCAGTTCTTC CASRILGGEQFF
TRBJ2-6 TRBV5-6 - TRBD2 TGTGCCAGCAGCGGAGGGACTAGCGGGGGGGAAACCAACGTCCTGACTTTC CASSGGTSGGETNVLTF